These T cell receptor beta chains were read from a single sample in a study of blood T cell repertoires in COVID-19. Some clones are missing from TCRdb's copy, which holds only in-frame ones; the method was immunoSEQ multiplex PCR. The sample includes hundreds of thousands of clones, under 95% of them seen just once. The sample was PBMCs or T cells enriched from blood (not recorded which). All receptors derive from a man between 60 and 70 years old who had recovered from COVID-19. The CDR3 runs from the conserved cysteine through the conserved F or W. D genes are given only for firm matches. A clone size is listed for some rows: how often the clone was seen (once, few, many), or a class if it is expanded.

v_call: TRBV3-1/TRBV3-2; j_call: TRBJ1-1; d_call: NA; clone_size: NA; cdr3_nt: TGTGCCAGCAGCCAGTTCGGGGGTAGGGACTCCACTGAAGCTTTCTTT; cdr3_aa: CASSQFGGRDSTEAFF
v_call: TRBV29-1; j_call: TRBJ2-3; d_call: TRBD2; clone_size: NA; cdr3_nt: TGCAGCGTTCAACACTTAGCGGGAGAATGGGGCACAGATACGCAGTATTTT; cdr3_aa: CSVQHLAGEWGTDTQYF
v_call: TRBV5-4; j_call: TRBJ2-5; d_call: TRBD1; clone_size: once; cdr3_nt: TGTGCCAGCAGCTGGGACAGACAAGAGACCCAGTACTTC; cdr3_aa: CASSWDRQETQYF
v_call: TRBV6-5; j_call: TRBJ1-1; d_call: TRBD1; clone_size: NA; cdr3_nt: TGTGCCAGCAGTTACGGACAGGGTGGTGAAGCTTTCTTT; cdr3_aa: CASSYGQGGEAFF
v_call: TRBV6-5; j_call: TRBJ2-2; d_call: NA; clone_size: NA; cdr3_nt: TGTGCCAGCACCCCCCCCGGCGGCACCGGGGAGCTGTTTTTT; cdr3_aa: CASTPPGGTGELFF
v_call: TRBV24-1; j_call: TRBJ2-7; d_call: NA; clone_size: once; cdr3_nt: TGTGCCACCAGTGATTCAGGGGATAGTTCCTACGAGCAGTACTTC; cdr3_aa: CATSDSGDSSYEQYF
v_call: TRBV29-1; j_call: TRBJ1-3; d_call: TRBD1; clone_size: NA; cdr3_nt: TGCAGCGTTGAACAGGGGGCGAAATCTGGAAACACCATATATTTT; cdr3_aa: CSVEQGAKSGNTIYF
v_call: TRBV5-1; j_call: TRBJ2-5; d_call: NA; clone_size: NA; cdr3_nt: TGCGCCAGCAGCTTGGCCGGGGGGCAGGAGACCCAGTACTTC; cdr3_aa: CASSLAGGQETQYF
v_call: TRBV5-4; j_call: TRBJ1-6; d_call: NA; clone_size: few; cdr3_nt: TGTGCCAGCAGCTTGGTTTCTGATTCACCCCTCCACTTT; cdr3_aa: CASSLVSDSPLHF
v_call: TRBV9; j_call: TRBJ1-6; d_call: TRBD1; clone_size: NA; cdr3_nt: TGTGCCAGCAGCCCCGGGACAGGAAATTCACCCCTCCACTTT; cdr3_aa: CASSPGTGNSPLHF
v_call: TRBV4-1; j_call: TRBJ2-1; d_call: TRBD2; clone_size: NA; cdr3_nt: TGCGCCAGCAGCCAAGATCGGACTAGCGGGAGGCTGATACAGTTCTTC; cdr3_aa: CASSQDRTSGRLIQFF
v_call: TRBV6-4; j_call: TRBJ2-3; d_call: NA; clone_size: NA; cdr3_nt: TGTGCCAGCAGCCCGGGACTTAGCACAGATACGCAGTATTTT; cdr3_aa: CASSPGLSTDTQYF
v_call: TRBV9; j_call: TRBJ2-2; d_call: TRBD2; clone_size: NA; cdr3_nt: TGTGCCAGCAGCCAACCCCCCGGTAGCGGGAAGGTGTCCGGGGAGCTGTTTTTT; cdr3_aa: CASSQPPGSGKVSGELFF
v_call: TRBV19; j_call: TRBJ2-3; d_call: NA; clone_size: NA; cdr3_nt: TGTGCCAGTAGTTCCGGGACTGGAGGCACAGATACGCAGTATTTT; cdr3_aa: CASSSGTGGTDTQYF
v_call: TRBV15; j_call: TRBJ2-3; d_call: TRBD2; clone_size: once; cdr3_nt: TGTGCCACCAGTAGTACCGGGACTAGCGGGAGGATTAGCACAGATACGCAGTATTTT; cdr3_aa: CATSSTGTSGRISTDTQYF
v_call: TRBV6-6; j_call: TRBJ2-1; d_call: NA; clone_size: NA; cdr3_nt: TGTGCCAGCAGTTACGATGCGTTTGATGAGCAGTTCTTC; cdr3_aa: CASSYDAFDEQFF
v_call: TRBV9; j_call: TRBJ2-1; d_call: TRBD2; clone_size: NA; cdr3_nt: TGTGCCAGCAGCGTAGGAGCGGGAGGTCCGTCGTGGGAGCAGTTCTTC; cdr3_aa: CASSVGAGGPSWEQFF
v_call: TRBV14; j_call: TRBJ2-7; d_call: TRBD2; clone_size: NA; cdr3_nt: TGTGCCAGCAGCCGAATGGCTGGGACTAGCGGGAGGATACTGAGCTCCTACGAGCAGTACTTC; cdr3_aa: CASSRMAGTSGRILSSYEQYF
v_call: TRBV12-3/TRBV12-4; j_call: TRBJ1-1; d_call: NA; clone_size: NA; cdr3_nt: TGTGCCAGCAGCCCTCGGGGAGGCACTGAAGCTTTCTTT; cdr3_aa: CASSPRGGTEAFF
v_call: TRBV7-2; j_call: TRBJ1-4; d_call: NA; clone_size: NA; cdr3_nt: TGTGCCAGCAGCTTACTCGGTCGGGGTGAAAAACTGTTTTTT; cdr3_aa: CASSLLGRGEKLFF
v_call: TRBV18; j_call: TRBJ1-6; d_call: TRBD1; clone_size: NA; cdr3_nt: TGTGCCAGCACCCAGACAGGGTTAGATTCACCCCTCCACTTT; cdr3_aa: CASTQTGLDSPLHF
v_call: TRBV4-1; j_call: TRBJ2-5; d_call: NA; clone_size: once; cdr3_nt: TGCGCCAGCAGCCAAGGAGGACTCGACCAAGAGACCCAGTACTTC; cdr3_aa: CASSQGGLDQETQYF
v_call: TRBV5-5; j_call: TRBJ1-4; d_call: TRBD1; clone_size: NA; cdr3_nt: TGTGCCAGCAGTAACGACAGGGGGCCTGCAACTAATGAAAAACTGTTTTTT; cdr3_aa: CASSNDRGPATNEKLFF
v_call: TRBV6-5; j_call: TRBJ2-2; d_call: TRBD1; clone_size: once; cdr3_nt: TGTGCCAGCAGTTATGCGGACAGGGCTGAAGCCGGGGAGCTGTTTTTT; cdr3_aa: CASSYADRAEAGELFF
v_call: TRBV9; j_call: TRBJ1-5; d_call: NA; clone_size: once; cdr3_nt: TGTGCCAGCAGCGCGAGTACAGGGTACAATCAGCCCCAGCATTTT; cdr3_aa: CASSASTGYNQPQHF
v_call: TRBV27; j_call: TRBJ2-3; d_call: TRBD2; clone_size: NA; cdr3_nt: TGTGCCAGCAGTTGGACTAGCGGGAGGACAGATACGCAGTATTTT; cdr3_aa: CASSWTSGRTDTQYF
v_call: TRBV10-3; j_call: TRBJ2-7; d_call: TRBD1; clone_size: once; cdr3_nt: TGTGCCATCAGCTTCTCGGACAGGGCCAACAACGAGCAGTACTTC; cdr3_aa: CAISFSDRANNEQYF
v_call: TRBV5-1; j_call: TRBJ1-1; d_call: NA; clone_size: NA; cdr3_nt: TGCGCCAGCAGCTCCTCCATATACATACAGGCTTCAGCTTTCTTT; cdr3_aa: CASSSSIYIQASAFF
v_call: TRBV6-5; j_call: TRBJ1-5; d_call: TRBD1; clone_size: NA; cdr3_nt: TGTGCCAGCAGTTACGGGACAGCCCCTCAGGGGCCCCAGCATTTT; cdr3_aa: CASSYGTAPQGPQHF
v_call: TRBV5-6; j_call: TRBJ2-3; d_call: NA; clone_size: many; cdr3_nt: TGTGCCAGCACCACCTGGGAGGGGGGCGGAATCGGTAGCACAGATACGCAGTATTTT; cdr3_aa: CASTTWEGGGIGSTDTQYF
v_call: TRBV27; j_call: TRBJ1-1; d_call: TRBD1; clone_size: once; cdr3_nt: TGTGCCAGCAGAGAACAGGGGGCGAACACTGAAGCTTTCTTT; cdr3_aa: CASREQGANTEAFF
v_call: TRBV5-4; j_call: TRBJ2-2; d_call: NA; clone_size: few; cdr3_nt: TGTGCCAGCAGCTTGCCCCCAGGCACGAACACCGGGGAGCTGTTTTTT; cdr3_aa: CASSLPPGTNTGELFF
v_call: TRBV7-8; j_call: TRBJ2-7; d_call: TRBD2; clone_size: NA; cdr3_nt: TGTGCCAGCAGCTTAGGAGTAGCGGGGGACGGGGCCTACGAGCAGTACTTC; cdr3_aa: CASSLGVAGDGAYEQYF
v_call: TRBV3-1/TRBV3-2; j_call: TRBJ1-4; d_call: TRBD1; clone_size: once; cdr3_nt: TGTGCCAGCAGACCGTTAGGGGGCAACGAAAAACTGTTTTTT; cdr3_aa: CASRPLGGNEKLFF
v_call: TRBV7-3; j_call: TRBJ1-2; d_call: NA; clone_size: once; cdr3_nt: TGTGCCAGCAGCTTAAGAGGTCGGACCGGGGAGGGCTACACCTTC; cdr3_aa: CASSLRGRTGEGYTF
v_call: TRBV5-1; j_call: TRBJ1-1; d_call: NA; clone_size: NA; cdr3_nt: TGCGCCAGCAGCTTGGCCGGAGAGGACAGATGGGCTTTCTTT; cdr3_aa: CASSLAGEDRWAFF
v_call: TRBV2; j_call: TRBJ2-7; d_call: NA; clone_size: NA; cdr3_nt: TGTGCCAGCATGCAGGGGTTGTTCTACGAGCAGTACTTC; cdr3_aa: CASMQGLFYEQYF
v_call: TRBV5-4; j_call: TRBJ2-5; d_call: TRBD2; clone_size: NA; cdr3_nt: TGTGCCAGCAGCTTGGGGACTAGCGGGAGTGGAGAGACCCAGTACTTC; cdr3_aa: CASSLGTSGSGETQYF
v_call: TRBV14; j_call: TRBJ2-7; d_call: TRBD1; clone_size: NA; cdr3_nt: TGTGCCAGCAGCCAAGGGGGGACAGGGGTCGAGCAGTACTTC; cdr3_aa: CASSQGGTGVEQYF
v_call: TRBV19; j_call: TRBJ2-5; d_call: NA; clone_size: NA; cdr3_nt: TGTGCCAGTACCCAAACAGGACCAAGAGGGACCCAGTACTTC; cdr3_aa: CASTQTGPRGTQYF
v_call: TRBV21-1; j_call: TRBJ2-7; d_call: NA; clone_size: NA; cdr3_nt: TGTGCCAGCACCGCGGGACGGTCCTACGAGCAGTACTTC; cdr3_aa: CASTAGRSYEQYF
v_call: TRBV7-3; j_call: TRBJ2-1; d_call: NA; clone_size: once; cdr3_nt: TGTGCCAGCAGCTCCTCAGGCTCCTACAATGAGCAGTTCTTC; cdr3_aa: CASSSSGSYNEQFF
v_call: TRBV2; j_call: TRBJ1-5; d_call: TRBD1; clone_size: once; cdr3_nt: TGTGCCAGCAGGACAGGGTTAAGCAATCAGCCCCAGCATTTT; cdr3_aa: CASRTGLSNQPQHF